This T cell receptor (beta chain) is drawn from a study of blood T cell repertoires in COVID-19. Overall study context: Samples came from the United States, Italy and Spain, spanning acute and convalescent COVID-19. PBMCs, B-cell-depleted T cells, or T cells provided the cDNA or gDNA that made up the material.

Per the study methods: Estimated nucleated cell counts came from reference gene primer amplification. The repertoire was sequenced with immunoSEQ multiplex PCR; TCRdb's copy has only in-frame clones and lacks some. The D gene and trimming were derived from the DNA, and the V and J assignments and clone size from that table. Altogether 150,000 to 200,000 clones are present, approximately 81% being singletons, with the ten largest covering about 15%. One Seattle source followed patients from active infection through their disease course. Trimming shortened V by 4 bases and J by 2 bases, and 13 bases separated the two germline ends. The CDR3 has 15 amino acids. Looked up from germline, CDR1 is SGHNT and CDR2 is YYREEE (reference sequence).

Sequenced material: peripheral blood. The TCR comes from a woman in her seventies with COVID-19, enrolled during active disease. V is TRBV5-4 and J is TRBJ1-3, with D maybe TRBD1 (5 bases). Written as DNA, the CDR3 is TGTGCCAGCAGCGCAGGGAAACTTACTGGAAACACCATATATTTT. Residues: CASSAGKLTGNTIYF.